Listed below are T cell receptor beta chains from one sample, sequenced in a study of long-term antiretroviral therapy in people with HIV. The data were produced by immunoSEQ multiplex PCR, yet TCRdb's version contains in-frame clones alone and is incomplete. The sample records about 28,000 clones, about 80% being singletons. The material was unsorted PBMCs, obtained 0.3 years after starting antiretroviral therapy. The receptors stem from a middle-aged man with HIV. CDR3s include the opening cysteine and the closing phenylalanine or tryptophan. A D gene is named only where the DNA matches it firmly. Size is stated for part of the rows, as once, few or many counts, or as a class when the clone is expanded.

DNA: TGTGCCAGTAGTATAACAGGGAGTATCACTGAAGCTTTCTTT
CDR3: CASSITGSITEAFF
size: once
D: -
J: TRBJ1-1
V: TRBV19

DNA: TGTGCCAGCAGCTTAGGGTACAGGGGTTCCGACTATGGCTACACCTTC
CDR3: CASSLGYRGSDYGYTF
size: few
D: TRBD1
J: TRBJ1-2
V: TRBV7-9

DNA: TGTGCCAGCAGTGATAAGACAGGTCATCAGCCCCAGCATTTT
CDR3: CASSDKTGHQPQHF
size: -
D: -
J: TRBJ1-5
V: TRBV2

DNA: TGCAGCGTTGCGGGGACTAGCAGGACCGGGGAGCTGTTTTTT
CDR3: CSVAGTSRTGELFF
size: -
D: TRBD2
J: TRBJ2-2
V: TRBV29-1

DNA: TGCGCCAGCAGCTGGGGGACTGGGCCCTCCTACGAGCAGTACTTC
CDR3: CASSWGTGPSYEQYF
size: few
D: -
J: TRBJ2-7
V: TRBV5-1

DNA: TGTGCCAGTAGTACCGACCTAGCGGACTCCTACAATGAGCAGTTCTTC
CDR3: CASSTDLADSYNEQFF
size: -
D: TRBD2
J: TRBJ2-1
V: TRBV19

DNA: TGTGCCAGCAGCGTCGAGAGCTGGAACCCCTACTATGGCTACACCTTC
CDR3: CASSVESWNPYYGYTF
size: -
D: -
J: TRBJ1-2
V: TRBV9

DNA: TGTGCCATCGCCGGCAGGGGCATAGACGAGCAGTACTTC
CDR3: CAIAGRGIDEQYF
size: -
D: -
J: TRBJ2-7
V: TRBV10-3

DNA: TGTGCCAGCAGTTGGCCGACGACAGCCGGCGGGGAGCTGTTTTTT
CDR3: CASSWPTTAGGELFF
size: -
D: -
J: TRBJ2-2
V: TRBV28

DNA: TGTGCCAGCAGCTTAGATTCCCTAACGAGAACTGAAGCTTTCTTT
CDR3: CASSLDSLTRTEAFF
size: -
D: -
J: TRBJ1-1
V: TRBV7-2

DNA: TGCGCCAGCAGCTTGGTCAGGTCAGACACTGAAGCTTTCTTT
CDR3: CASSLVRSDTEAFF
size: -
D: -
J: TRBJ1-1
V: TRBV5-1

DNA: TGTGCCAGCAGCCTTACGGACCGCACTGAAGCTTTCTTT
CDR3: CASSLTDRTEAFF
size: few
D: -
J: TRBJ1-1
V: TRBV7-8

DNA: TGTGCCAGCAGCTTGGGACACAATGAGCAGTTCTTC
CDR3: CASSLGHNEQFF
size: -
D: -
J: TRBJ2-1
V: TRBV5-5

DNA: TGCGCCAGCAGCCGACAGCCTGCGAATTACCAAGAGACCCAGTACTTC
CDR3: CASSRQPANYQETQYF
size: -
D: -
J: TRBJ2-5
V: TRBV5-1

DNA: TGTGCCAGCTCACCATCGGGTCAGGGGGACTATGGCTACACCTTC
CDR3: CASSPSGQGDYGYTF
size: once
D: TRBD1
J: TRBJ1-2
V: TRBV18

DNA: TGTGCCAGCAGCTTATCGCTAGCGGGCTCCTACAATGAGCAGTTCTTC
CDR3: CASSLSLAGSYNEQFF
size: -
D: TRBD2
J: TRBJ2-1
V: TRBV7-9

DNA: TGTGCCAGCAGTGTATACGGACGGGAAAGAAGGGCTTTCTTT
CDR3: CASSVYGRERRAFF
size: -
D: -
J: TRBJ1-1
V: TRBV2

DNA: TGTGCCTGGAGCCGGACCCGGGACAGCTCTGGAAACACCATATATTTT
CDR3: CAWSRTRDSSGNTIYF
size: -
D: TRBD1
J: TRBJ1-3
V: TRBV30

DNA: TGCGCCAGCAGCCAAGATGGAGGGCCCGGGAATGGCTACACCTTC
CDR3: CASSQDGGPGNGYTF
size: -
D: -
J: TRBJ1-2
V: TRBV4-3

DNA: TGTGCCAGCAGGCGGGGTAGGGGGCAAGGCTACACCTTC
CDR3: CASRRGRGQGYTF
size: -
D: TRBD1
J: TRBJ1-2
V: TRBV6-5

DNA: TGTGCCAGCAGCTTAGAACTAGCGGCTCCCTACAAAAACATTCAGTACTTC
CDR3: CASSLELAAPYKNIQYF
size: few
D: TRBD2
J: TRBJ2-4
V: TRBV11-3

DNA: TGTGCCAGCAGCCCCTCGGTGGCTGAAGCTTTCTTT
CDR3: CASSPSVAEAFF
size: -
D: -
J: TRBJ1-1
V: TRBV5-5

DNA: TGTGCCAGCAGTGAAGGTTATAGCAATCAGCCCCAGCATTTT
CDR3: CASSEGYSNQPQHF
size: few
D: -
J: TRBJ1-5
V: TRBV2

DNA: TGTGCCAGCAGCTCAAATAGGTATCAGCCCCAGCATTTT
CDR3: CASSSNRYQPQHF
size: few
D: -
J: TRBJ1-5
V: TRBV7-2

DNA: TGTGCCAGCAGTTTATCCCAACTTTTTGTGGAGACCCAGTACTTC
CDR3: CASSLSQLFVETQYF
size: -
D: -
J: TRBJ2-5
V: TRBV28

DNA: TGCGCCAGCAGCCAGGACACTAGCGGGTTCTACGAGCAGTACTTC
CDR3: CASSQDTSGFYEQYF
size: few
D: TRBD2
J: TRBJ2-7
V: TRBV4-3

DNA: TGTGCCAGCAGTTACCCAACAGGGGGGCAAGAGACCCAGTACTTC
CDR3: CASSYPTGGQETQYF
size: -
D: TRBD1
J: TRBJ2-5
V: TRBV27

DNA: TGTGCCAGCAGCTTGACGGGACTAGCGCAGGGGGATACGCAGTATTTT
CDR3: CASSLTGLAQGDTQYF
size: -
D: TRBD2
J: TRBJ2-3
V: TRBV7-3

DNA: TGTGCCAGCAGCGAATCGGGGTCCCCATACAATGAGCAGTTCTTC
CDR3: CASSESGSPYNEQFF
size: -
D: -
J: TRBJ2-1
V: TRBV7-9

DNA: TGTGCCAGCAGCCTTACAGGGGGCCCCTACAATGAGCAGTTCTTC
CDR3: CASSLTGGPYNEQFF
size: -
D: TRBD1
J: TRBJ2-1
V: TRBV5-4

DNA: TGCGCCAGCAGCCGGCGGAGACAGGGGGCGGAGGAGCAGTACTTC
CDR3: CASSRRRQGAEEQYF
size: few
D: TRBD1
J: TRBJ2-7
V: TRBV4-3

DNA: TGTGCCAGCAGCTTAACCGGGAACTATGGCTACACCTTC
CDR3: CASSLTGNYGYTF
size: -
D: -
J: TRBJ1-2
V: TRBV13